What follows are 8 T cell receptor beta chains derived from one specimen sequenced in a study of OX40 agonist ivuxolimab in advanced cancers. Sequencing used immunoSEQ multiplex PCR; TCRdb keeps in-frame clones, though not all of them. The profile shows under 65,000 clones, 70% to 90% of them singletons. The sequencing here drew on CD4+ or CD8+ T cells sorted from blood, taken in a trial of the OX40 agonist ivuxolimab. Source of these receptors: an adult with an advanced solid tumor such as melanoma, head and neck, liver or kidney cancer.

The chain couples TRBV29-1 to TRBJ2-7; 8 nucleotides agree with TRBD2. V lost 5 bases and J lost 2; bases outside the gene matches: 11. Germline lookup yields CDR1 SQVTM and CDR2 ANQGSEA. The CDR3 is 15 amino acids. The CDR3 loop is CSVFALSGTAYEQYV. DNA for the CDR3: TGCAGCGTTTTTGCCCTTAGCGGGACCGCCTACGAGCAGTACGTC.

The chain couples TRBV6-5 to TRBJ2-1; maybe TRBD1 (5 bases). The length of the CDR3 is 16 residues. Germline lookup yields CDR1 MNHEY and CDR2 SVGAGI. V lost 0 bases to trimming and J lost 4 bases, with 13 bases between them. As DNA, the CDR3 is TGTGCCAGCAGTTACTCGATGACAGATGGATACAATGAGCAGTTCTTC. This gives the protein CASSYSMTDGYNEQFF.

The chain carries TRBV9 and TRBJ2-7, with D perhaps matching TRBD1 (6 bases). The germline V and J ends were trimmed by 2 bases and 3 bases, with 21 bases remaining between them. Germline CDR1 reads SGDLS; CDR2 reads YYNGEE. The CDR3 covers 17 residues. CDR3 coding DNA: TGTGCCAGCAGCGTGGGTACCAAGACAGGATTCTACTACGAGCAGTACGTC. This translates into CASSVGTKTGFYYEQYV.

The J gene is TRBJ1-3, the V gene TRBV4-1, with a weak D call TRBD1 (6 bases). Trimming removed 1 base from V and 2 bases from J, with 12 bases in between. Germline loops: CDR1 MGHRA, CDR2 YSYEKL. This CDR3 is built from 16 residues. CDR3 protein: CASSQGRRGAGNTIYF. The DNA for the CDR3 is TGCGCCAGCAGCCAAGGCCGGAGGGGGGCTGGAAACACCATATATTTT.

This chain connects TRBV19 to TRBJ2-2; D gene ambiguous. There are 15 residues in the CDR3. The V gene's germline CDR1 is LNHDA and CDR2 SQIVND (reference sequence). V was cut by 7 bases and J by 3 bases, with 15 bases left in between. CDR3 loop: CASNTRPMDTGELFF. The CDR3, as DNA: TGTGCCAGTAATACGAGACCGATGGACACCGGGGAGCTGTTTTTT.

The rearrangement joins TRBV6-4 to TRBJ2-2; no definite D call. Trimming stripped 8 bases from V and 8 bases from J, with 9 bases between. Per germline, CDR1 MRHNA and CDR2 SNTAGT. This CDR3 region has 11 residues. Here the CDR3 DNA reads TGTGCCAGCGTCGGAACAGGGGAGCTGTTTTTT. Amino acid sequence: CASVGTGELFF.

The V gene is TRBV4-1, the J gene TRBJ2-4; no firm D call. This CDR3 region has 16 residues. V was clipped by 3 bases and J by 0 bases, with 12 bases between them. The germline CDR1 and CDR2 sequences are MGHRA and YSYEKL. The CDR3 sequence: CASSHGTLEAKNIQYF. The CDR3 DNA is TGCGCCAGCAGCCACGGAACACTCGAAGCCAAAAACATTCAGTACTTC.

Regarding this clone: The identical CDR3 is also encoded by other nucleotide sequences in the sample. The chain is built from TRBV19 and TRBJ2-1, with D possibly TRBD2 on 5 matching bases. CDR1 and CDR2 (germline): LNHDA, SQIVND (reference sequence). Trimming shortened V by 5 bases and J by 4 bases, and 9 bases separated the two germline ends. The CDR3 is 13 amino acids. This CDR3 is CASSSGIYNEQFF. The DNA for the CDR3 is TGTGCCAGTAGTTCCGGGATATACAATGAGCAGTTCTTC.